The rows below give T cell receptor beta chains drawn from one sample of a study of T cell repertoires in cytomegalovirus infection. No cognate antigen is known for these TCRs. Using its own MiXCR run on the reads, TCRdb lists one record per CDR3 protein. The sample consists of about a million distinct CDR3 sequences, less than 35% of them appearing once. The specimen was cultured CD8+ T cells from PBMCs, collected from culture after CMV antigen stimulation. The receptors come from a human donor in good health (CMV status not recorded). Some clones in this sample may be carry-over from other donors' samples. The CDR3 runs from the conserved cysteine through the conserved F or W. Fields, in order: clone size, J gene, D gene, V gene, CDR3 protein, CDR3 DNA. A D gene is named only where the DNA matches it firmly. A row's size may be missing; if present it is once, few, many or a size class.

.	TRBJ1-6	.	TRBV4-1	CASSQDHGAPLHF	TGCGCCAGCAGCCAAGATCATGGGGCACCCCTCCACTTT
.	TRBJ1-1	TRBD1	TRBV18	CASSPWTGDLYTEAFF	TGTGCCAGCTCACCCTGGACAGGGGACCTATACACTGAAGCTTTCTTT
.	TRBJ2-1	.	TRBV19	CASSMGRAEQFF	TGTGCCAGTAGTATGGGCAGAGCCGAGCAGTTCTTC
.	TRBJ2-7	.	TRBV7-2	CASSFDLYEQYF	TGTGCCAGCAGTTTCGATCTATACGAGCAGTACTTC
.	TRBJ1-2	.	TRBV2	CASSEGEGGYGYTF	TGTGCCAGCAGTGAGGGGGAGGGTGGCTATGGCTACACCTTC
few	TRBJ2-1	.	TRBV7-9	CASSLARDTRYNEQFF	TGTGCCAGCAGCTTAGCCCGGGACACCCGATACAATGAGCAGTTCTTC
many	TRBJ2-5	.	TRBV7-6	CASSLMGAVETQYF	TGTGCCAGCAGCTTAATGGGGGCTGTGGAGACCCAGTACTTC
.	TRBJ2-3	.	TRBV2	CASPRGDTQYF	TGTGCCAGCCCGAGGGGGGATACGCAGTATTTT
.	TRBJ2-7	.	TRBV4-1	CASSQARDSYEQYF	TGCGCCAGCAGCCAAGCCCGGGACTCCTACGAGCAGTACTTC
many	TRBJ2-7	TRBD1	TRBV5-1	CASSLAGDRHQYF	TGCGCCAGCAGCTTGGCTGGGGACAGACACCAGTACTTC
.	TRBJ2-3	.	TRBV6-5	CASSYGGPAGDTQYF	TGTGCCAGCAGTTACGGGGGCCCTGCCGGAGATACGCAGTATTTT
once	TRBJ2-4	TRBD2	TRBV20-1	CSAPNTGGSNIQYF	TGCAGTGCCCCTAATACGGGGGGTTCGAACATTCAGTACTTC
many	TRBJ2-1	.	TRBV12-3/TRBV12-4	CASSLGPTREQFF	TGTGCCAGCAGTTTGGGACCGACCAGGGAGCAGTTCTTC
few	TRBJ1-1	.	TRBV19	CATWGGSGTEAFF	TGTGCCACTTGGGGAGGTAGCGGCACTGAAGCTTTCTTT
few	TRBJ1-6	.	TRBV5-4	CASQNGQMSSYNSPLHF	TGTGCCAGCCAAAACGGACAGATGAGCTCCTATAATTCACCCCTCCACTTT
.	TRBJ2-5	.	TRBV12-3/TRBV12-4	CASNTFPPRETQYF	TGTGCCAGCAACACCTTTCCCCCTCGGGAGACCCAGTACTTC
once	TRBJ1-5	.	TRBV24-1	CATSDSDGFSNQPQHF	TGTGCCACCAGTGATTCGGACGGATTTAGCAATCAGCCCCAGCATTTT
.	TRBJ1-1	.	TRBV7-3	CASSSRRGRLEAFF	TGTGCCAGCAGTTCCAGACGGGGTCGTCTTGAAGCTTTCTTT
few	TRBJ2-3	.	TRBV6-2/TRBV6-3	CASSRQTTDTQYF	TGTGCCAGCAGTCGACAGACCACAGATACGCAGTATTTT
.	TRBJ2-7	.	TRBV10-3	CAISESIEQYF	TGTGCCATCAGTGAGTCGATCGAGCAGTACTTC
many	TRBJ1-1	.	TRBV18	CASSPPGSGAFF	TGTGCCAGCTCACCACCCGGGTCTGGGGCTTTCTTT
many	TRBJ2-2	.	TRBV7-8	CASSLGTANPGELFF	TGTGCCAGCAGCTTAGGGACAGCTAACCCCGGGGAGCTGTTTTTT
.	TRBJ1-1	TRBD1	TRBV7-9	CASSWTGARNTEAFF	TGTGCCAGCAGTTGGACAGGGGCGAGAAACACTGAAGCTTTCTTT
few	TRBJ1-3	.	TRBV7-3	CASSLISDAFSGNTIYF	TGTGCCAGCAGCTTAATCAGCGATGCCTTCTCTGGAAACACCATATATTTT
few	TRBJ2-3	TRBD2	TRBV25-1	CASSGLAAGGPDTQYF	TGTGCCAGCAGTGGCCTAGCAGCGGGGGGGCCAGATACGCAGTATTTT
few	TRBJ2-3	TRBD1	TRBV4-3	CASSQDRTGVGDTQYF	TGCGCCAGCAGCCAAGATCGGACAGGGGTGGGGGATACGCAGTATTTT
.	TRBJ1-1	.	TRBV7-4	CANSLEGGHEAFF	TGTGCCAACAGCTTAGAGGGTGGCCATGAAGCTTTCTTT
many	TRBJ1-2	TRBD1	TRBV12-3/TRBV12-4	CASSFNPGQGKNGYTF	TGTGCCAGCAGTTTTAATCCCGGACAGGGCAAAAATGGCTACACCTTC
few	TRBJ1-6	.	TRBV13	CASSLGRGTYNSPLHF	TGTGCCAGCAGCTTAGGCAGGGGTACCTATAATTCACCCCTCCACTTT
.	TRBJ2-3	TRBD2	TRBV19	CASSIGAGGRRTDTQYF	TGTGCCAGTAGTATAGGGGCGGGGGGTCGGCGCACAGATACGCAGTATTTT
.	TRBJ2-2	TRBD1	TRBV24-1	CTTSADRGTGELFF	TGTACCACCAGTGCCGACAGGGGCACCGGGGAGCTGTTTTTT
few	TRBJ2-3	.	TRBV19	CASNPTGTLTDTQYF	TGTGCCAGTAATCCAACGGGGACCCTCACAGATACGCAGTATTTT
.	TRBJ1-2	.	TRBV10-1	CASSESGIYGYTF	TGCGCCAGCAGTGAGTCGGGGATTTATGGCTACACCTTC
few	TRBJ2-3	TRBD2	TRBV7-9	CASSLAAGERGTQYF	TGTGCCAGCAGCTTAGCGGCGGGGGAACGTGGGACGCAGTATTTT
.	TRBJ2-4	.	TRBV20-1	CSAETRAPGRAKNIQYF	TGCAGTGCCGAAACTCGGGCCCCAGGCAGAGCCAAAAACATTCAGTACTTC
.	TRBJ2-6	TRBD2	TRBV3-1	CASSQGWRGGERGANVLTF	TGTGCCAGCAGCCAAGGCTGGCGGGGGGGCGAACGTGGGGCCAACGTCCTGACTTTC
.	TRBJ2-5	TRBD1	TRBV6-5	CASSPPTGVGRETQYF	TGTGCCAGCAGTCCCCCGACAGGGGTGGGCCGAGAGACCCAGTACTTC
.	TRBJ1-5	TRBD1	TRBV6-6	CASRLFTGQESNQPQHF	TGTGCCAGCAGATTATTCACGGGACAGGAAAGCAATCAGCCCCAGCATTTT
.	TRBJ1-1	.	TRBV14	CASSHFRDGTEAFF	TGTGCCAGCAGCCATTTTAGGGACGGCACTGAAGCTTTCTTT
few	TRBJ2-3	.	TRBV12-3/TRBV12-4	CASSFTAIAADTQYF	TGTGCCAGCAGTTTTACCGCCATAGCGGCAGATACGCAGTATTTT
.	TRBJ1-2	.	TRBV29-1	CSVDLGALYGYTF	TGCAGCGTTGACCTGGGGGCTCTATATGGCTACACCTTC
.	TRBJ2-2	TRBD1	TRBV6-6	CASSYLDRGHYTGELFF	TGTGCCAGCAGTTACCTGGACAGGGGGCACTACACCGGGGAGCTGTTTTTT
.	TRBJ1-6	.	TRBV4-1	CASSDGTVSPDNSPLHF	TGCGCCAGCAGCGACGGAACTGTTAGTCCCGATAATTCACCCCTCCACTTT
.	TRBJ2-3	TRBD2	TRBV7-6	CASSYLSGGADTQYF	TGTGCCAGCAGCTACCTTAGCGGGGGGGCAGATACGCAGTATTTT
once	TRBJ1-5	.	TRBV9	CASSAETGSNQPQHF	TGTGCCAGCAGCGCCGAAACAGGGAGCAATCAGCCCCAGCATTTT
.	TRBJ1-2	.	TRBV7-8	CASSLAGQGDNYGYTF	TGTGCCAGCAGCTTAGCGGGGCAGGGAGATAACTATGGCTACACCTTC
few	TRBJ2-2	.	TRBV19	CASTPWGGVGELFF	TGTGCCAGTACCCCCTGGGGCGGGGTCGGGGAGCTGTTTTTT
few	TRBJ2-1	TRBD1	TRBV7-6	CASSSWDRADNEQFF	TGTGCCAGCAGCAGCTGGGACAGGGCCGACAATGAGCAGTTCTTC
.	TRBJ1-2	.	TRBV7-9	CASSLQGVAGYTF	TGTGCCAGCTCCCTCCAGGGAGTTGCAGGCTACACCTTC
.	TRBJ2-2	.	TRBV27	CASSASPSTGELFF	TGTGCCAGCAGTGCCTCCCCGTCCACCGGGGAGCTGTTTTTT
few	TRBJ2-3	.	TRBV18	CASSPLPAIRTDTQYF	TGTGCCAGCTCACCACTGCCGGCTATACGCACAGATACGCAGTATTTT
few	TRBJ2-1	TRBD1	TRBV20-1	CSATNRDRGRTEQFF	TGCAGTGCGACGAACCGGGACAGGGGGCGGACTGAGCAGTTCTTC
.	TRBJ1-6	TRBD1	TRBV2	CASSESRPGGSSPLHF	TGTGCCAGCAGTGAAAGCCGGCCAGGGGGCAGTTCACCCCTCCACTTT
few	TRBJ1-2	.	TRBV4-1	CASSPRSRYYGYTF	TGCGCCAGCAGCCCGAGATCCCGGTACTATGGCTACACCTTC
few	TRBJ1-2	.	TRBV6-5	CASGGTTFLHGYTF	TGTGCCAGCGGGGGGACCACTTTCCTCCATGGCTACACCTTC
few	TRBJ1-5	TRBD1	TRBV7-9	CASSSSSPDRGGQPQHF	TGTGCCAGCAGCTCGTCTTCGCCAGACAGGGGGGGACAGCCCCAGCATTTT
.	TRBJ2-7	.	TRBV14	CASSQRHPGEQYF	TGTGCCAGCAGCCAACGTCACCCGGGCGAGCAGTACTTC
.	TRBJ1-5	.	TRBV4-1	CASSQEYRKGQPQHF	TGCGCCAGCAGCCAAGAATATCGTAAGGGTCAGCCCCAGCATTTT
.	TRBJ2-7	.	TRBV7-6	CASSLPGPTLPNEQYF	TGTGCCAGCAGCCTCCCGGGACCCACCTTGCCTAACGAGCAGTACTTC
few	TRBJ1-4	.	TRBV19	CASSHGDRRSTNEKLFF	TGTGCCAGTAGTCATGGAGACAGAAGATCAACTAATGAAAAACTGTTTTTT